These 2 T cell receptor beta chains came from one sample sequenced in a study of CD8+CD57+ T cells in acquired aplastic anemia (dated by TCRdb to the late 2010s). Patients chosen for sequencing had shown expansion of CD8+CD57+ cells by flow cytometry. Sequenced on an Illumina HiSeq 2000. TCR beta VDJ combination and CDR3 sequence profiling used genomic DNA as the template. TCRdb trimmed public reads at Q25 via fastp, called clones via MiXCR and kept in-frame beta chains. One record per CDR3 amino acid sequence lists the most common genes and DNA. The sample has about 290,000 distinct CDR3 sequences on record, 45% to 65% of them singletons. Approximately 1.2% of the sample goes to the ten largest clones. The sample taken for sequencing was sorted CD4+, CD8+, or CD8+CD57+ T cells (not recorded which) from PBMCs. These receptors were collected from a human donor with aplastic anemia.

A remark on this clonotype: One end of the junction is discordant with germline, which a read error may explain. The V gene is TRBV24-1, the J gene TRBJ1-1; 10 bases match TRBD1. This CDR3 contains 14 residues. Germline loops: CDR1 KGHDR, CDR2 SFDVKD. DNA of the CDR3: TGTGCCACCAGTGACCGAGGACAGGGGGTTAAAGCCTTCTTT. Its translation: CATSDRGQGVKAFF.

The V gene is TRBV5-1, the J gene TRBJ2-1; TRBD2 agrees at 8 bases. V trimming: 5 bases; J trimming: 0 bases; junction bases outside the gene matches: 7. The CDR3 is 16 residues long. The germline V gene has CDR1 SGHRS and CDR2 YFSETQ. DNA for the CDR3: TGCGCCAGCAGTCCGGGCGGGACTAGCTCCTACAATGAGCAGTTCTTC. This gives the protein CASSPGGTSSYNEQFF. Full variable domain (outside the CDR3, taken from reference TRBV5-1 and TRBJ2-1): KAGVTQTPRYLIKTRGQQVTLSCSPISGHRSVSWYQQTPGQGLQFLFEYFSETQRNKGNFPGRFSGRQFSNSRSEMNVSTLELGDSALYLCASSPGGTSSYNEQFFGPGTRLTVL.